This is a list of T cell receptor beta chains from one sample in a study of OX40 agonist ivuxolimab in advanced cancers. TCRdb's copy holds only in-frame clones and misses some; the assay was immunoSEQ multiplex PCR. The sample consists of roughly 67,000 clones, 65% to 90% of them appearing once. This sample comprised CD4+ or CD8+ T cells sorted from blood, obtained in a trial of the OX40 agonist ivuxolimab. The receptors derive from an adult with an advanced solid tumor such as melanoma, head and neck, liver or kidney cancer. Each CDR3 is given with its conserved first and last residue. The D gene is left open where the match is weak. Not every row has a clone size; where given, it reads once, few, many or a size class.

.	13	TRBV5-4	TRBJ1-2	.	CASSLEGNYGYTF	TGTGCCAGCAGCTTGGAAGGGAACTATGGCTACACCTTC
.	17	TRBV28	TRBJ1-3	.	CASSLVISGTTGNTIYF	TGTGCCAGCAGTTTGGTTATCTCCGGGACAACTGGAAACACCATATATTTT
.	13	TRBV7-9	TRBJ2-4	TRBD1	CASSLGQGNIQYF	TGTGCCAGCAGCTTAGGACAGGGCAACATTCAGTACTTC
.	18	TRBV5-1	TRBJ2-6	TRBD1	CASSVAGTGAGGANVLTF	TGCGCCAGCAGCGTGGCCGGGACAGGGGCGGGTGGGGCCAACGTCCTGACTTTC
.	14	TRBV27	TRBJ1-5	TRBD1	CASSSDRGDQPQHF	TGTGCCAGCAGTTCTGACAGGGGAGATCAGCCCCAGCATTTT
.	15	TRBV14	TRBJ2-2	.	CASSQDIRVPGELFF	TGTGCCAGCAGCCAAGATATTCGGGTACCTGGGGAGCTGTTTTTT
.	14	TRBV19	TRBJ1-5	.	CASSINHSNQPQHF	TGTGCCAGTAGTATAAACCATAGCAATCAGCCCCAGCATTTT
.	15	TRBV19	TRBJ2-5	.	CASSMRGRGGETQYF	TGTGCCAGTAGTATGCGGGGACGAGGGGGGGAGACCCAGTACTTC
.	14	TRBV28	TRBJ1-3	.	CASSGPGLGDTIYF	TGTGCCAGCAGTGGACCAGGGTTAGGAGACACCATATATTTT
.	10	TRBV20-1	TRBJ2-5	.	CSALQETQYF	TGCAGTGCTTTACAAGAGACCCAGTACTTC
.	16	TRBV2	TRBJ2-3	TRBD2	CASSALTSGTFETQYF	TGTGCCAGCAGCGCCTTAACTAGCGGGACGTTTGAGACGCAGTATTTT
.	13	TRBV7-2	TRBJ2-1	.	CASSLGYLSEQFF	TGTGCCAGCAGCTTAGGCTACCTCTCAGAGCAGTTCTTC
.	13	TRBV6-1	TRBJ1-2	.	CASSETGNYGYTF	TGTGCCAGCAGTGAGACGGGGAACTATGGCTACACCTTC
.	13	TRBV29-1	TRBJ1-5	.	CSVEPGGNQPQHF	TGCAGCGTGGAACCCGGGGGCAATCAGCCCCAGCATTTT
.	13	TRBV28	TRBJ1-1	.	CASNPQRNTEAFF	TGTGCCAGCAATCCACAGAGGAACACTGAAGCTTTCTTT
.	12	TRBV6-5	TRBJ2-1	.	CASSPGRSEQFF	TGTGCCAGCAGCCCCGGTCGGAGTGAGCAGTTCTTC
.	14	TRBV7-2	TRBJ2-5	.	CASSAPPGGQTQYF	TGTGCCAGCAGCGCACCACCTGGCGGGCAGACCCAGTACTTC
once	14	TRBV7-2	TRBJ1-1	.	CASSSQGGSTEAFF	TGTGCCAGCAGCTCCCAGGGAGGTAGCACTGAAGCTTTCTTT
.	11	TRBV6-1	TRBJ1-1	TRBD1	CASSRDRAAFF	TGTGCCAGCAGCCGGGACAGGGCAGCTTTCTTT
.	13	TRBV10-3	TRBJ1-2	TRBD1	CAIRRGQGEGYTF	TGTGCCATCAGGAGGGGACAGGGCGAAGGCTACACCTTC
.	12	TRBV30	TRBJ2-7	.	CAWSALVGEQYF	TGTGCCTGGAGCGCCCTAGTGGGCGAGCAGTACTTC
.	13	TRBV15	TRBJ1-1	.	CATSRDLGTEAFF	TGTGCCACCAGCAGAGATCTGGGCACTGAAGCTTTCTTT
medium-sized	16	TRBV5-4	TRBJ2-3	TRBD2	CASSSPTSGRMDTQYF	TGTGCCAGCAGCTCGCCCACTAGCGGGAGGATGGATACGCAGTATTTT
.	15	TRBV19	TRBJ2-6	.	CASSADNSGANVLTF	TGTGCCAGTAGTGCGGACAACTCTGGGGCCAACGTCCTGACTTTC
.	15	TRBV18	TRBJ2-1	.	CASSPTAEGYNEQFF	TGTGCCAGCTCGCCGACTGCGGAGGGCTACAATGAGCAGTTCTTC
.	14	TRBV7-6	TRBJ1-6	TRBD1	CASSPGQYNSPLHF	TGTGCCAGCAGCCCGGGACAGTATAATTCACCCCTCCACTTT
once	16	TRBV6-5	TRBJ2-7	.	CASSYDGKGMSGEQYF	TGTGCCAGCAGTTACGACGGAAAGGGGATGTCGGGCGAGCAGTACTTC
.	12	TRBV5-1	TRBJ2-1	.	CASSLERVTQFF	TGCGCCAGCAGCTTGGAGCGGGTGACGCAGTTCTTC
.	13	TRBV28	TRBJ2-7	.	CASGTVAVYEQYF	TGTGCCAGCGGCACAGTGGCAGTCTACGAGCAGTACTTC
.	15	TRBV7-2	TRBJ1-5	.	CASSLGTIRDQPQHF	TGTGCCAGCAGCTTGGGGACAATTAGGGATCAGCCCCAGCATTTT
.	16	TRBV9	TRBJ2-5	TRBD2	CASSPGTSEGWETQYF	TGTGCCAGCAGCCCAGGGACTAGCGAAGGGTGGGAGACCCAGTACTTC
.	14	TRBV15	TRBJ1-1	.	CATSSQKGGTEAFF	TGTGCCACCAGCAGCCAGAAGGGGGGTACTGAAGCTTTCTTT
few	17	TRBV4-3	TRBJ2-1	.	CASSRLTGTFPINEQFF	TGCGCCAGCAGCCGATTGACCGGGACTTTCCCCATAAATGAGCAGTTCTTC
.	16	TRBV6-5	TRBJ2-7	.	CASSYSKFVSPYEQYF	TGTGCCAGCAGTTACTCGAAATTCGTCAGCCCCTACGAGCAGTACTTC
.	14	TRBV7-3	TRBJ2-2	.	CASRWDLGTGELFF	TGTGCCAGCAGGTGGGACCTGGGCACCGGGGAGCTGTTTTTT
once	16	TRBV5-4	TRBJ2-7	TRBD1	CASSPGTGGIRDEQYF	TGTGCCAGCAGCCCTGGGACAGGGGGCATTCGGGACGAGCAGTACTTC